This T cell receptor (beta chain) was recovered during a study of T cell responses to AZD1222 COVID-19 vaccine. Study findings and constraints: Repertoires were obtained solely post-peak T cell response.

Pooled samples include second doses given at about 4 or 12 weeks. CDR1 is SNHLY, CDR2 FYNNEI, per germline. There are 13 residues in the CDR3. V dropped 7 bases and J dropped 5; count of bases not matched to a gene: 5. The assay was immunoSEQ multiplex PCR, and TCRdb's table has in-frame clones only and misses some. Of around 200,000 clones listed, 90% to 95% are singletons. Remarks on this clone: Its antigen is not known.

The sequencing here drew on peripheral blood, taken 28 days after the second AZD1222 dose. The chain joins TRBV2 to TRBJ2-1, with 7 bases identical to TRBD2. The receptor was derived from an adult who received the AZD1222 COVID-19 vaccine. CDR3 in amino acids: CASIGLEDNEQFF. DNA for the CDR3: TGTGCCAGCATAGGACTAGAAGACAATGAGCAGTTCTTC.